This passage covers 24 T cell receptor beta chains from one sample sequenced in a study of Tregs in tolerant kidney transplant recipients. The data were produced by immunoSEQ multiplex PCR, yet TCRdb's version contains in-frame clones alone and is incomplete. Of 60,000 to 70,000 clones in the sample, roughly 92% were seen once. The input for sequencing was CD8+ T cells from blood, taken before the transplant. The receptor set was obtained from a human donor who received a combined kidney and bone marrow transplant.

The gene calls are TRBV5-1 and TRBJ2-3; D uncertain. Looked up from germline, CDR1 is SGHRS and CDR2 is YFSETQ. V was cut by 0 bases and J by 7 bases, with 9 bases left in between. This CDR3 has 13 amino acids. CDR3 coding DNA: TGCGCCAGCAGCTTGGAACACAGTAATACGCAGTATTTT. This gives the protein CASSLEHSNTQYF. Combining the CDR3 with reference TRBV5-1 and TRBJ2-3 gives the whole variable domain KAGVTQTPRYLIKTRGQQVTLSCSPISGHRSVSWYQQTPGQGLQFLFEYFSETQRNKGNFPGRFSGRQFSNSRSEMNVSTLELGDSALYLCASSLEHSNTQYFGPGTRLTVL.

The chain couples TRBV14 to TRBJ2-1; possible D gene TRBD1, 5 bases. The V end lost 5 bases, the J end lost 5 bases, and 10 bases lay between the germline ends. Looked up from germline, CDR1 is SGHDN and CDR2 is FVKESK. The CDR3 is 13 residues long. DNA for the CDR3: TGTGCCAGCAGCGACAGAAAACACAATGAGCAGTTCTTC. This codes for CASSDRKHNEQFF.

By share, this clone counts as medium-sized (0.01 to 0.1%). The chain is built from TRBV7-9 and TRBJ2-7, with 12 positions matching TRBD2. Losses at the gene ends were 5 bases for V and 5 bases for J; bases not matched to a gene: 10. CDR1 and CDR2 from the germline V gene are SEHNR and FQNEAQ (reference sequence). This CDR3 contains 16 residues. CDR3 loop: CASSTSTSGRIHEQYF. CDR3 nucleotides: TGTGCCAGCAGCACCTCGACTAGCGGGAGAATCCACGAGCAGTACTTC.

The V call is TRBV27, the J call TRBJ2-1, with D tentatively TRBD1 (7 bases). Trimming pared 3 bases from V and 6 bases from J, leaving 15 bases between. The CDR3 spans 15 residues. The germline CDR1 and CDR2 sequences are MNHEY and SMNVEV (reference sequence). The CDR3 spells CASSFPRQGLNEQFF. The CDR3 DNA reads TGTGCCAGCAGTTTCCCCCGACAGGGACTCAATGAGCAGTTCTTC.

The V gene is TRBV4-1, the J gene TRBJ1-2; maybe TRBD1 (5 bases). The CDR3 covers 15 residues. Deletions cut 1 base from V and 4 bases from J, with 13 bases between. The germline CDR1 and CDR2 sequences are MGHRA and YSYEKL. CDR3: CASSQVVTVLYGYTF. Here the CDR3 DNA reads TGCGCCAGCAGCCAAGTAGTGACAGTTCTCTATGGCTACACCTTC.

This clone was seen just once. The V and J genes are TRBV13 and TRBJ2-7, with 10 bases that match TRBD2. This CDR3 has 16 amino acids. Germline V gives CDR1 PRHDT, CDR2 FYEKMQ (reference sequence). J lost 2 bases, V lost 3 bases, and 7 bases had no gene match. CDR3 amino acids: CASSFPSGRAPYEQYF. The CDR3 DNA sequence: TGTGCCAGCAGCTTCCCCAGCGGGAGGGCCCCCTACGAGCAGTACTTC.

This chain links TRBV30 with TRBJ2-1; D is unresolved. CDR1 is GTSNPN and CDR2 is SVGIG in the germline V gene (reference sequence). V was shortened by 3 bases and J by 4 bases, with 7 bases between the two germline ends. The CDR3 has 12 amino acids. The CDR3, as DNA: TGTGCCTGGAGCCCTAAATACAATGAGCAGTTCTTC. Translating gives CAWSPKYNEQFF.

Here the CDR3 reads CASSSTPWHEQFF. In DNA form, the CDR3 reads TGTGCCAGCAGTTCCACCCCTTGGCATGAGCAGTTCTTC. V is TRBV6-5 and J is TRBJ2-1; D not resolved. This CDR3 region has 13 residues. Deletions cut 4 bases from V and 8 bases from J, with 12 bases between. Germline V CDR1 and CDR2: MNHEY, SVGAGI.

The table lists this clone with a few counts. The CDR3 spells CASSSAGAGNTIYF. In DNA form, the CDR3 reads TGTGCCAGCAGCTCCGCGGGGGCTGGAAACACCATATATTTT. The chain combines TRBV7-9 with TRBJ1-3; tentatively, D is TRBD1 (5 bases). V gave up 4 bases and J gave up 2 bases, with 9 bases separating them. Germline loops: CDR1 SEHNR, CDR2 FQNEAQ (reference sequence). CDR3 length: 14 residues.

The chain combines TRBV28 with TRBJ2-7; 11 bases fit TRBD1. Germline V gene data show CDR1 as MDHEN and CDR2 as SYDVKM. This CDR3 region has 15 residues. The V and J ends lost 3 bases and 2 bases, in that order; junction bases with no gene match: 3. CDR3 amino acids: CASSLGTGGTYEQYF. CDR3 in DNA: TGTGCCAGCAGTTTGGGGACAGGGGGAACCTACGAGCAGTACTTC.

The chain is built from TRBV15 and TRBJ1-2; D not resolved. CDR1 is LNHNV and CDR2 is YYDKDF in the germline V gene (reference sequence). Trimming removed 0 bases at V and 4 bases at J, with 12 bases between. The CDR3 spans 15 residues. Here the CDR3 reads CATSRDSGYGYGYTF. The CDR3 DNA reads as TGTGCCACCAGCAGAGATTCGGGTTATGGCTATGGCTACACCTTC.

This clone occurred a few times. The CDR3 here is CASSILGGSSNEQFF. As DNA, the CDR3 is TGTGCCAGTAGTATTTTGGGGGGGTCTAGTAATGAGCAGTTCTTC. The chain recombines TRBV19 with TRBJ2-1; TRBD2 agrees at 7 bases. The trim removed 3 bases at V and 7 bases at J, leaving 9 bases unmatched. The length of the CDR3 is 15 residues. Germline V gene sequence: CDR1 LNHDA, CDR2 SQIVND (reference sequence).

This chain joins TRBV9 and TRBJ1-2, with TRBD1 matching 9 bases. V trimming: 4 bases; J trimming: 6 bases; junction bases outside the gene matches: 4. Germline V gene lookup returns CDR1 SGDLS and CDR2 YYNGEE. The CDR3 consists of 13 residues. The CDR3 bases are TGTGCCAGCAGCACACGGACAGGGGATGGCTACACCTTC. This codes for CASSTRTGDGYTF.

The rearrangement joins TRBV25-1 to TRBJ1-1; TRBD1 aligns across 8 bases. Germline CDR1 reads MGHDK; CDR2 reads SYGVNS. With 8 bases clipped from V and 5 bases from J, the junction kept 7 bases outside the gene matches. The CDR3 runs to 13 residues. The CDR3 protein is CASGPTGGTEAFF. The CDR3 DNA follows: TGTGCCAGCGGCCCCACAGGGGGGACTGAAGCTTTCTTT.

This sequence joins TRBV6-5 and TRBJ1-1; possible D gene TRBD1, 6 bases. V was trimmed by 6 bases and J by 1 base, leaving 9 bases between them. The CDR3 contains 13 residues. Germline CDR1 MNHEY, CDR2 SVGAGI. CDR3 loop: CASRTQGNTEAFF. Written as DNA, the CDR3 is TGTGCCAGCAGAACACAGGGGAACACTGAAGCTTTCTTT.

The chain uses TRBV30 and TRBJ1-1; 10 positions match TRBD1. The germline CDR1 and CDR2 sequences are GTSNPN and SVGIG (reference sequence). Losses at the gene ends were 4 bases for V and 4 bases for J; bases not matched to a gene: 6. This CDR3 has 14 residues. This CDR3 is CAWTTGQGSTEAFF. Written as DNA, the CDR3 is TGTGCCTGGACCACGGGACAGGGGAGCACTGAAGCTTTCTTT. The whole variable domain, remainder taken from reference TRBV30 and TRBJ1-1, is SQTIHQWPATLVQPVGSPLSLECTVEGTSNPNLYWYRQAAGRGLQLLFYSVGIGQISSEVPQNLSASRPQDRQFILSSKKLLLSDSGFYLCAWTTGQGSTEAFFGQGTRLTVV.

The gene calls are TRBV7-6 and TRBJ2-1; TRBD1 aligns across 8 bases. CDR3 size: 14 residues. V dropped 5 bases and J dropped 4; count of bases not matched to a gene: 4. Per germline, CDR1 SGHVS and CDR2 FNYEAQ. CDR3 amino acids: CASSLDRAYNEQFF. CDR3 DNA sequence: TGTGCCAGCAGCCTGGACAGGGCATACAATGAGCAGTTCTTC.

The J gene is TRBJ1-2, the V gene TRBV13, with D tentatively TRBD1 (6 bases). Per germline, CDR1 PRHDT and CDR2 FYEKMQ (reference sequence). The CDR3 is 14 residues long. V lost 2 bases and J 7 bases, leaving 14 bases between the germline ends. DNA of the CDR3: TGTGCCAGCAGCTTACGGGGGGCTTCTTCTGGCTACACCTTC. The encoded protein is CASSLRGASSGYTF.

The genes are TRBV7-9 and TRBJ2-1, with no clear D. The V and J ends lost 4 bases and 2 bases respectively, with 21 bases between them. The CDR3 is 18 amino acids. Germline V CDR1 and CDR2: SEHNR, FQNEAQ (reference sequence). CDR3 DNA: TGTGCCAGCAGCTCCCACGTCGAGCGTGCGGATACCTACAATGAGCAGTTCTTC. It translates to CASSSHVERADTYNEQFF.

The V gene is TRBV5-6, the J gene TRBJ2-5, with D hard to call. Trimming removed 0 bases from V and 11 bases from J, with 8 bases in between. CDR1 SGHDT and CDR2 YYEEEE come from the germline V gene. This CDR3 region has 11 residues. The CDR3 nucleotides are TGTGCCAGCAGCTTGGCCGTTGAGCAGTACTTC. It encodes CASSLAVEQYF.

The chain couples TRBV5-4 to TRBJ1-1; TRBD1 might be the D (5 bases). Germline V gene sequence: CDR1 SGHNT, CDR2 YYREEE (reference sequence). Trimming left V 4 bases short and J 5 bases short, with 12 bases between. The CDR3 covers 13 residues. In DNA, the CDR3 is TGTGCCAGCAGCGAATCAGGGTGGACTGAAGCTTTCTTT. It is translated as CASSESGWTEAFF.

This clone has just one count. The genes are TRBV13 and TRBJ2-2, with 11 bases fitting TRBD2. Germline values: CDR1 PRHDT, CDR2 FYEKMQ (reference sequence). CDR3 size: 17 residues. V gave up 4 bases and J gave up 1 base; unmatched junction bases: 5. CDR3 sequence reads: CASSSGLAVMNTGELFF. The CDR3 DNA reads TGTGCCAGCAGCTCGGGACTAGCGGTTATGAACACCGGGGAGCTGTTTTTT.

The chain uses TRBV5-6 and TRBJ2-1; D possibly corresponds to TRBD2 (5 bases). The CDR3 is 13 amino acids. Trimming removed 4 bases from V and 7 bases from J, with 12 bases in between. The germline CDR1 and CDR2 sequences are SGHDT and YYEEEE. The CDR3 DNA is TGTGCCAGCAGCGAGGGCCTTGGGAATGAGCAGTTCTTC. Its translation: CASSEGLGNEQFF. The complete variable domain, with remaining parts taken from reference TRBV5-6 and TRBJ2-1, reads DAGVTQSPTHLIKTRGQQVTLRCSPKSGHDTVSWYQQALGQGPQFIFQYYEEEERQRGNFPDRFSGHQFPNYSSELNVNALLLGDSALYLCASSEGLGNEQFFGPGTRLTVL.

The chain couples TRBV21-1 to TRBJ2-3; TRBD1 is taken as the D call from the table, unchecked against the DNA. TRBV21-1 is a pseudogene segment. The CDR3 totals 18 residues. In nucleotides, the CDR3 is TGTGCCAGCAGCGACCGGGACAGCAGTCACTCCCCTCCAGATACGCAGTATTTT. Translation gives CASSDRDSSHSPPDTQYF.